This T cell receptor beta chain was recorded in a study of Graves' ophthalmopathy and Graves' hyperthyroidism. Findings and caveats of the study: A model built from 13 signatures distinguished ophthalmopathy from stable hyperthyroidism with roughly 90% sensitivity and around 78% specificity.

A note on this clonotype: The antigen is unknown.

The CDR3 totals 15 residues. Trimming removed 3 bases from V and 1 base from J; junction bases left unmatched: 6. From germline, CDR1 is DFQATT and CDR2 SNEGSKA (reference sequence). RNA transcripts were the source from which TCR beta CDR3 regions were amplified. The library came from an HTBI-primed first-round RT-PCR and a second-round multiplex PCR. TCRdb reanalysed the multiplex PCR reads using MiXCR and keeps one entry per CDR3 protein. This repertoire shows over a million distinct CDR3 sequences, about 40% found once; its top ten account for 11%. Hyperthyroidism cases were recent diagnoses of under 2 months' duration in people aged 18 to 65.

The specimen sequenced was peripheral blood or thyroid tissue (not recorded which). The receptor was derived from an adult man with Graves' hyperthyroidism. The chain has TRBV20-1 and TRBJ2-3, with 8 bases aligning to TRBD2. DNA for the CDR3: TGCAGTGCTAGTTGGCGAGCGGGGGGCACAGATACGCAGTATTTT. Translated, it gives CSASWRAGGTDTQYF.